These T cell receptor beta chains were read from a single sample in a study of T-cell reconstitution after alpha-beta-depleted transplantation in children. Each CDR3 protein is one row after TCRdb ran MiXCR on the PCR reads. The profile shows about a million distinct CDR3 sequences, about 26% of them singletons. The material sequenced was PBMCs, mostly from graft donor cells, taken 360 days after TCRalphabeta/CD19-depleted stem cell transplant. Receptors were obtained from a boy under two years old who had a stem cell transplant for SCID, so the T cells may come from the graft donor. Each CDR3 is given with its conserved first and last residue. D genes are given only for firm matches. Some rows mark clone size as missing; the rest say once, few, many or name a class of expanded clone.

.	TRBV4-2	TRBJ1-1	few	CASSQGHRSEAFF	TGTGCCAGCAGCCAAGGACATCGTAGTGAAGCTTTCTTT
.	TRBV5-1	TRBJ2-3	.	CASSLIGRSTDTQYF	TGCGCCAGCAGCTTGATAGGGCGGAGCACAGATACGCAGTATTTT
.	TRBV9	TRBJ2-2	few	CASSVEIWTGELFF	TGTGCCAGCAGCGTAGAAATCTGGACCGGGGAGCTGTTTTTT
.	TRBV5-1	TRBJ2-7	.	CASSPTGEDVYEQYF	TGCGCCAGCAGCCCGACGGGAGAAGACGTGTACGAGCAGTACTTC
TRBD1	TRBV7-2	TRBJ2-3	.	CASTRTGSTDTQYF	TGTGCCAGCACCCGGACAGGAAGCACAGATACGCAGTATTTT
TRBD1	TRBV28	TRBJ2-7	few	CASRRTGLEQYF	TGTGCCAGCAGACGGACAGGGCTCGAGCAGTACTTC
.	TRBV7-2	TRBJ1-3	.	CASVGPSLSTGNTIYF	TGTGCCAGCGTAGGGCCCAGTCTTTCTACCGGAAACACCATATATTTT
.	TRBV3-1	TRBJ2-5	few	CASSQRFGAVETQYF	TGTGCCAGCAGCCAAAGGTTCGGGGCAGTGGAGACCCAGTACTTC
.	TRBV20-1	TRBJ2-5	.	CSVQESNGETQYF	TGCAGTGTCCAGGAGAGTAACGGCGAGACCCAGTACTTC
TRBD2	TRBV20-1	TRBJ2-7	few	CSASGPGLAGAHGHYEQYF	TGCAGTGCTAGTGGCCCGGGACTAGCGGGGGCCCACGGGCATTACGAGCAGTACTTC
TRBD1	TRBV7-3	TRBJ2-3	.	CASSLTGQGPGPDTQYF	TGTGCCAGCAGCTTAACCGGACAGGGACCCGGTCCAGATACGCAGTATTTT
.	TRBV4-2	TRBJ1-1	.	CASSQDLAEEAFF	TGTGCCAGCAGCCAAGATTTGGCAGAAGAAGCTTTCTTT
TRBD1	TRBV12-3/TRBV12-4	TRBJ1-2	.	CASSPTGGNGYTF	TGTGCCAGCAGCCCGACAGGGGGCAATGGCTACACCTTC
TRBD2	TRBV27	TRBJ2-1	.	CASSPRLAGFNEQFF	TGTGCCAGCAGTCCCCGACTAGCGGGCTTCAATGAGCAGTTCTTC
.	TRBV14	TRBJ2-3	.	CASSQDFGRNTNEPSSTDTQYF	TGTGCCAGCAGCCAAGATTTTGGAAGGAACACAAATGAACCCTCTAGCACAGATACGCAGTATTTT
.	TRBV4-3	TRBJ2-4	few	CASSQDIKNIQYF	TGCGCCAGCAGCCAAGATATCAAAAACATTCAGTACTTC
TRBD1	TRBV12-3/TRBV12-4	TRBJ2-1	few	CASTLTGAFEQFF	TGTGCCAGCACCCTGACAGGGGCATTCGAGCAGTTCTTC
TRBD1	TRBV12-3/TRBV12-4	TRBJ2-3	.	CASKKTGITDTQYF	TGTGCCAGCAAAAAGACAGGGATCACAGATACGCAGTATTTT
TRBD2	TRBV5-1	TRBJ2-3	.	CASSFYGGAADTQYF	TGCGCCAGCAGCTTTTACGGGGGGGCGGCAGATACGCAGTATTTT
TRBD1	TRBV6-5	TRBJ2-7	many	CASSGTGDEQYF	TGTGCCAGCAGCGGCACAGGGGACGAGCAGTACTTC